This T cell receptor beta chain was documented in a study of cytomegalovirus exposure and HLA in healthy donors. General study findings and limits: Among TCR beta chains, those listed as cytomegalovirus-associated numbered around 160.

This clone was counted once. Its matching antigen is unknown. CDR1 SGHRS and CDR2 YFSETQ come from the germline V gene. V was trimmed by 4 bases and J by 4 bases, leaving 17 bases between them. The CDR3 has 15 residues. The PCR ran on 60 Vbeta and 13 Jbeta primers. Original processing methods: There were tens of millions of unique TCR beta chains by a later count, and 8.5 million to 14 million of them were shared. TCRdb's table, derived via immunoSEQ multiplex PCR, lists solely in-frame clones and lacks some. V, J and clone size are taken as reported in that table, and D and trimming were inferred from the DNA itself. The data hold about 180,000 clones, with around 80% observed a single time.

Source material: PBMCs. The gene calls are TRBV5-1 and TRBJ2-5; D unresolved. This clonotype was sampled from a man aged 35 to 55 in good health and CMV-seronegative. CDR3 amino acids: CASSVVRMERETQYF. As DNA, the CDR3 is TGCGCCAGCAGCGTGGTGCGAATGGAGAGAGAGACCCAGTACTTC.